These 31 T cell receptor beta chains were all obtained from the same sample, sequenced in a study of identical twins' blood T cells. Via MiXCR, TCRdb re-called the 5' RACE reads, giving one row per CDR3 protein. This table holds roughly 380,000 distinct CDR3 sequences, 28% found once. Sequenced: PBMCs. The source of these receptors is a woman aged 18-55 years in good health.

The chain uses TRBV29-1 and TRBJ1-4, with a possible D match to TRBD1 (5 bases). The CDR3 has 12 amino acids. Germline assignment: CDR1 SQVTM and CDR2 ANQGSEA. Trimming cost V 5 bases and J 6 bases, with 10 bases left between them. As DNA, the CDR3 is TGCAGCGTTACGGCGGGGGATGAAAAACTGTTTTTT. Encoded protein: CSVTAGDEKLFF.

The CDR3 DNA is TGTGCCAGCACCCCACACGGGGGCATTACAGAGACCCAGTACTTC. It yields the protein CASTPHGGITETQYF. The chain carries TRBV2 and TRBJ2-5; tentatively, D is TRBD1 or TRBD2 (6 bases each). The CDR3 contains 15 residues. V was shortened by 7 bases and J by 4 bases, with 19 bases between the two germline ends. CDR1 and CDR2 from the germline V gene are SNHLY and FYNNEI.

This clonotype was observed a few times. The rearrangement joins TRBV5-1 to TRBJ1-1, with 9 bases fitting TRBD1. From germline, CDR1 is SGHRS and CDR2 YFSETQ. The CDR3 has 14 residues. The V and J ends lost 5 bases and 5 bases, in that order; junction bases with no gene match: 7. CDR3 protein: CASRPDRGWTEAFF. The DNA for the CDR3 is TGCGCCAGCAGACCGGACAGGGGTTGGACTGAAGCTTTCTTT.

This clonotype was picked up a small number of times. This likely comes from a read error, as the CDR3 has no conserved phenylalanine or tryptophan at its end. The chain employs TRBV12-3 or TRBV12-4 and TRBJ2-7, with D unresolved. The CDR3 totals 11 residues. Between the trimmed V and J ends, which lost 0 bases and 6 bases, there was a span of 3 bases. Here the CDR3 reads CASSLASEQYL. The CDR3 DNA follows: TGTGCCAGCAGTTTAGCGTCCGAGCAGTACTTA.

V usage is TRBV11-2 and J usage is TRBJ1-2; D gene unclear. The CDR3 has 14 residues. Germline CDR1 is SGHAT and CDR2 is FQNNGV. Trimming shortened V by 2 bases and J by 5 bases, and 12 bases separated the two germline ends. The CDR3 loop is CASSLSAYPYGYTF. In DNA, the CDR3 is TGTGCCAGCAGCTTATCAGCTTACCCTTATGGCTACACCTTC.

This clonotype appeared many times. This sequence joins TRBV20-1 and TRBJ2-7, with a weak D call TRBD2 (6 bases). CDR1 and CDR2 from the germline V gene are DFQATT and SNEGSKA (reference sequence). V was cut by 1 base and J by 0 bases, with 10 bases left in between. CDR3 length: 14 residues. CDR3 bases: TGCAGTGCTAGAGGACTAGATAGCTCCTACGAGCAGTACTTC. Amino acid sequence: CSARGLDSSYEQYF.

V is TRBV7-2 and J is TRBJ1-3; D remains unclear. The CDR3 has 16 amino acids. Germline V lookup: CDR1 SGHTA, CDR2 FQGNSA. V was shortened by 5 bases and J by 4 bases, with 18 bases between the two germline ends. CDR3 sequence reads: CASSPSSPGIGNTIYF. As DNA, the CDR3 is TGTGCCAGCAGCCCGTCGTCACCGGGTATCGGAAACACCATATATTTT.

This clonotype appeared a few times. This chain joins TRBV5-1 and TRBJ1-1; 9 bases map to TRBD1. The CDR3 length is 14 residues. Germline CDR1 and CDR2: SGHRS and YFSETQ. V shed 5 bases, J shed 1 base, and the junction held 3 bases outside the gene matches. This CDR3 is CASRKQGANTEAFF. CDR3 DNA: TGCGCCAGCAGAAAACAGGGGGCGAACACTGAAGCTTTCTTT.

The rearrangement links TRBV7-9 to TRBJ1-1; D call uncertain. CDR1 and CDR2 from the germline V gene are SEHNR and FQNEAQ (reference sequence). V was shortened by 2 bases and J by 1 base, with 8 bases between the two germline ends. The CDR3 sequence is 14 residues long. The CDR3 DNA reads TGTGCCAGCAGCTTACTCCAGCAGAACACTGAAGCTTTCTTT. Translated: CASSLLQQNTEAFF.

This clonotype was seen a handful of times. The chain employs TRBV18 and TRBJ1-5; no reliable D call. Between the trimmed V and J ends, which lost 4 bases and 2 bases, there was a span of 15 bases. The CDR3 extends over 16 amino acids. Germline V CDR1 and CDR2: KGHSH, LQKENI. The CDR3 nucleotides are TGTGCCAGCTCACTAGACTCATCGTCGGGCAATCAGCCCCAGCATTTT. It translates to CASSLDSSSGNQPQHF. Full variable domain (remainder filled in from reference TRBV18 and TRBJ1-5): NAGVMQNPRHLVRRRGQEARLRCSPMKGHSHVYWYRQLPEEGLKFMVYLQKENIIDESGMPKERFSAEFPKEGPSILRIQQVVRGDSAAYFCASSLDSSSGNQPQHFGDGTRLSIL.

The CDR3 reads CASSSRGGDYTEAFF. CDR3 DNA: TGTGCCAGCAGCTCCCGGGGCGGGGATTATACTGAAGCTTTCTTT. This rearrangement joins TRBV7-9 to TRBJ1-1; tentative D call: TRBD1 (5 bases). The CDR3 spans 15 residues. CDR1 and CDR2 (germline): SEHNR, FQNEAQ (reference sequence). The V end was cut by 4 bases, the J end by 5 bases, with 17 bases between. The whole variable domain, remainder taken from reference TRBV7-9 and TRBJ1-1, is DTGVSQNPRHKITKRGQNVTFRCDPISEHNRLYWYRQTLGQGPEFLTYFQNEAQLEKSRLLSDRFSAERPKGSFSTLEIQRTEQGDSAMYLCASSSRGGDYTEAFFGQGTRLTVV.

This clonotype was seen at least ten times. The CDR3: CSATGGENEKLFF. The DNA of the CDR3 is TGCAGTGCTACAGGGGGGGAGAATGAAAAACTGTTTTTT. This chain joins TRBV20-1 and TRBJ1-4; TRBD1 aligns across 7 bases. Germline lookup yields CDR1 DFQATT and CDR2 SNEGSKA (reference sequence). There are 13 residues in the CDR3. Unmatched junction bases numbered 4, after V lost 4 bases and J lost 5 bases.

This clonotype was seen only a few times. Since no conserved phenylalanine or tryptophan closes the CDR3, a read error is the likely cause. The DNA is omitted, as the CDR3 cannot be located on it reliably, and the CDR3 follows TCRdb's listing. The chain has TRBV6-5 and TRBJ1-2; the table's TRBD1 call for D was not verified on the DNA. Including both end residues, the CDR3 is 12 amino acids long. The germline CDR1 and CDR2 sequences are MNHEY and SVGAGI. CDR3 loop: CASSSRGTVIMY.

The V call is TRBV7-9, the J call TRBJ2-7; D gene ambiguous. Germline lookup yields CDR1 SEHNR and CDR2 FQNEAQ (reference sequence). The V end was cut by 8 bases, the J end by 6 bases, with 20 bases between. The length of the CDR3 is 14 residues. The CDR3 reads CASSSIQYGGEQYF. The CDR3 DNA reads TGTGCCAGCTCTTCTATTCAGTACGGCGGCGAGCAGTACTTC.

This clonotype has only one observation. V gene TRBV7-9 combines with J gene TRBJ1-1, with TRBD1 matching 9 bases. With V trimmed by 4 bases and J by 3 bases, 12 bases remained unmatched. The CDR3 length is 17 residues. In germline, CDR1 is SEHNR, CDR2 FQNEAQ (reference sequence). CDR3 sequence: CASSSSSLRDRDTEAFF. CDR3 DNA: TGTGCCAGCAGCTCCTCCTCCCTCCGGGACAGGGACACTGAAGCTTTCTTT.

The chain joins TRBV6-5 to TRBJ2-1; D unclear. CDR1 is MNHEY, CDR2 SVGAGI, per germline. The germline V and J ends were trimmed by 6 bases and 10 bases, with 16 bases remaining between them. CDR3 length: 13 amino acids. The CDR3: CASSPYPSNEQFF. The CDR3 DNA follows: TGTGCCAGCAGCCCCTATCCCTCAAACGAGCAGTTCTTC.

The chain carries TRBV9 and TRBJ1-2, with 7 bases lining up with TRBD1. After removal of 3 bases from V and 8 bases from J, the junction contained 13 bases not matched to a gene. The CDR3 is made up of 15 amino acids. In germline, CDR1 is SGDLS, CDR2 YYNGEE. The CDR3 DNA reads TGTGCCAGCAGCGCCAGAAACAGGGGTCGTTACGGCTACACCTTC. It is translated as CASSARNRGRYGYTF.

The chain has TRBV5-6 and TRBJ2-3; tentatively, D is TRBD1 (5 bases). With the DNA end fitting TRBJ1-5 better, the J assignment may be wrong. Germline loops: CDR1 SGHDT, CDR2 YYEEEE. The CDR3 extends over 13 amino acids. CDR3 loop: CASSFQGSDTQHF. Written as DNA, the CDR3 is TGTGCCAGCAGCTTCCAGGGATCCGATACGCAGCATTTT.

The chain recombines TRBV3-1 with TRBJ2-2; weak D call: TRBD1 (5 bases). CDR3 size: 16 residues. CDR1 LGHDT and CDR2 YNNKEL come from the germline V gene (reference sequence). V was cut by 3 bases and J by 4 bases, with 15 bases left in between. CDR3 in DNA: TGTGCCAGCAGCCATACAGGACATGGGCCCACCGGGGAGCTGTTTTTT. This gives the protein CASSHTGHGPTGELFF. Variable domain in full (rest from reference TRBV3-1 and TRBJ2-2): DTAVSQTPKYLVTQMGNDKSIKCEQNLGHDTMYWYKQDSKKFLKIMFSYNNKELIINETVPNRFSPKSPDKAHLNLHINSLELGDSAVYFCASSHTGHGPTGELFFGEGSRLTVL.

This clonotype was counted between two and nine times. The chain uses TRBV19 and TRBJ1-2, with D possibly TRBD1 on 5 matching bases. This CDR3 spans 12 amino acids. The V end lost 4 bases, the J end lost 6 bases, and 9 bases lay between the germline ends. Germline CDR1 reads LNHDA; CDR2 reads SQIVND (reference sequence). The CDR3 nucleotides are TGTGCCAGTAGTACGGGACTTCATGGCTACACCTTC. Its translation is CASSTGLHGYTF.

CDR3 region: CSVEGTGRWGYTF. As DNA, the CDR3 is TGCAGCGTTGAGGGGACCGGGCGCTGGGGCTACACCTTC. This chain connects TRBV29-1 to TRBJ1-2; possible D gene TRBD1, 5 bases. This CDR3 region has 13 residues. Germline CDR1 reads SQVTM; CDR2 reads ANQGSEA. V lost 3 bases and J 8 bases, leaving 16 bases between the germline ends. Drawing the rest from reference TRBV29-1 and TRBJ1-2, the complete variable domain is SAVISQKPSRDICQRGTSLTIQCQVDSQVTMMFWYRQQPGQSLTLIATANQGSEATYESGFVIDKFPISRPNLTFSTLTVSNMSPEDSSIYLCSVEGTGRWGYTFGSGTRLTVV.

This clonotype was observed a few times. The V gene is TRBV20-1, the J gene TRBJ2-3, with D unresolved. V shed 5 bases and J shed 0 bases, with 21 bases lying between them. This CDR3 contains 17 residues. CDR1 and CDR2 from the germline V gene are DFQATT and SNEGSKA (reference sequence). CDR3 nucleotides: TGCAGTGCTTTATTGAGCGCCGTAACTACTAGCACAGATACGCAGTATTTT. This encodes CSALLSAVTTSTDTQYF.

The V gene is TRBV2, the J gene TRBJ2-7; the D gene could be TRBD1 or TRBD2 (5 bases each). Germline V gene sequence: CDR1 SNHLY, CDR2 FYNNEI. V lost 5 bases, J lost 8 bases, and 10 bases lay in between. The CDR3 spans 11 residues. The chain's CDR3 is CASSWDVQQYF. DNA of the CDR3: TGTGCCAGCAGTTGGGACGTACAGCAGTACTTC.

Here the CDR3 DNA reads TGTGCCAGCAGCACCAGGGGTAAATACGAGCAGTACTTC. Its protein product is CASSTRGKYEQYF. The rearrangement uses TRBV6-2 or TRBV6-3 and TRBJ2-7; perhaps TRBD1 as D (6 bases). The length of the CDR3 is 13 residues. Trimming cost V 6 bases and J 4 bases, with 13 bases left between them. The V gene's germline CDR1 is MNHEY and CDR2 SVGEGT.

This clonotype was observed a few times. This rearrangement joins TRBV5-5 to TRBJ1-2; D unresolved. Germline V gene sequence: CDR1 SGHKS, CDR2 YYEKEE (reference sequence). V was clipped by 1 base and J by 6 bases, with 16 bases between them. This CDR3 has 15 amino acids. The CDR3 reads CASSLTVGVFNGYTF. The CDR3, as DNA: TGTGCCAGCAGCTTGACAGTCGGGGTATTTAATGGCTACACCTTC. Variable domain in full (rest from reference TRBV5-5 and TRBJ1-2): DAGVTQSPTHLIKTRGQQVTLRCSPISGHKSVSWYQQVLGQGPQFIFQYYEKEERGRGNFPDRFSARQFPNYSSELNVNALLLGDSALYLCASSLTVGVFNGYTFGSGTRLTVV.

The chain combines TRBV10-2 with TRBJ1-3; D may be TRBD1 (6 bases). CDR3 length: 15 residues. Trimming left V 5 bases short and J 2 bases short, with 13 bases between. The germline CDR1 and CDR2 sequences are WSHSY and SAAADI. CDR3 residues: CASSQTRTAGNTIYF. For the CDR3, the DNA is TGCGCCAGCAGTCAAACTCGGACAGCTGGAAACACCATATATTTT.

In its sample, this clonotype was seen a few times. The chain employs TRBV3-1 and TRBJ1-5; D is unresolved. V gave up 0 bases and J gave up 0 bases, with 9 bases separating them. The CDR3 spans 16 residues. Germline CDR1 and CDR2: LGHDT and YNNKEL (reference sequence). The CDR3 nucleotides read TGTGCCAGCAGCCAAGATCAACAGACTAGCAATCAGCCCCAGCATTTT. This sequence encodes CASSQDQQTSNQPQHF.

In regard to this clonotype: One end of the junction does not line up with germline, which may come from a read error. This sequence joins TRBV20-1 and TRBJ2-5; D not resolved. This CDR3 comprises 13 residues. Germline CDR1 reads DFQATT; CDR2 reads SNEGSKA (reference sequence). The CDR3 DNA reads as TGCAGTGCTAGAGATCTGGCCCCAGAGACACAGTACTTC. It codes for CSARDLAPETQYF.

In its sample, this clonotype was seen many times. V and J are TRBV2 and TRBJ1-1; D is unclear. Between the trimmed V and J ends, which lost 4 bases and 3 bases, there was a span of 9 bases. This CDR3 region has 13 residues. Germline values: CDR1 SNHLY, CDR2 FYNNEI. The CDR3 here is CASSAGSYTEAFF. The CDR3 region has the DNA TGTGCCAGCAGTGCGGGGTCCTACACTGAAGCTTTCTTT.

The J gene is TRBJ2-7, the V gene TRBV29-1; no clear D gene. CDR1 and CDR2 from the germline V gene are SQVTM and ANQGSEA. V shed 6 bases and J shed 1 base, with 10 bases lying between them. The CDR3 runs to 12 residues. The CDR3 DNA reads as TGCAGCGTCCGTTCCGCGTCCTACGAGCAGTACTTC. This gives the protein CSVRSASYEQYF.

CDR3 amino acids: CASRRYGSNQPQHF. CDR3 in DNA: TGTGCCAGCCGGCGGTACGGAAGCAATCAGCCCCAGCATTTT. The V gene is TRBV19, the J gene TRBJ1-5; D not certain. V dropped 9 bases and J dropped 1 base, with 13 bases sitting between them. Germline assignment: CDR1 LNHDA and CDR2 SQIVND (reference sequence). CDR3 length equals 14 residues.